The 23 T cell receptor beta chains below all came from one sample that was sequenced in a study of OX40 agonist ivuxolimab in advanced cancers. Using immunoSEQ multiplex PCR, the repertoire was profiled, and TCRdb retains in-frame clones only, with some absent. The sample includes around 58,000 clones, about 89% of them seen just once. Sequenced material: CD4+ or CD8+ T cells sorted from blood, taken in a trial of the OX40 agonist ivuxolimab. The origin of the receptors is an adult with an advanced solid tumor such as melanoma, head and neck, liver or kidney cancer.

This rearrangement joins TRBV5-4 to TRBJ1-1, with 9 nucleotides matching TRBD1. Trimming removed 4 bases from V and 11 bases from J; junction bases left unmatched: 12. This CDR3 comprises 14 residues. Germline CDR1 is SGHNT and CDR2 is YYREEE (reference sequence). The CDR3 DNA follows: TGTGCCAGCAGCCTCCAGGGACAGGGCCAAGGGGCTTTCTTT. Translated: CASSLQGQGQGAFF.

This clone was detected only a few times. Other DNA variants within this sample encode the same CDR3. This chain uses TRBV5-1 with TRBJ1-1; 12 nucleotides line up with TRBD1. Per germline, CDR1 SGHRS and CDR2 YFSETQ. The CDR3 has 14 amino acids. Trimming at V came to 4 bases and at J to 4 bases, leaving 2 bases not matched to a gene. In nucleotides, the CDR3 is TGCGCCAGCAGCGGGACAGGGGGCGGCACTGAAGCTTTCTTT. It codes for CASSGTGGGTEAFF.

The chain couples TRBV5-4 to TRBJ1-6, with TRBD1 matching 7 bases. The CDR3 sequence is 15 residues long. CDR1 and CDR2 from the germline V gene are SGHNT and YYREEE (reference sequence). After removal of 0 bases from V and 8 bases from J, the junction contained 5 bases not matched to a gene. Here the CDR3 reads CASSLAGTDYSPLHF. CDR3 DNA: TGTGCCAGCAGCTTGGCGGGGACAGACTATTCACCCCTCCACTTT.

This chain uses TRBV5-4 with TRBJ2-7; D may match TRBD1 or TRBD2 (6 bases each). The CDR3 extends over 13 amino acids. V lost 7 bases, J lost 5 bases, and 16 bases lay in between. The germline gives CDR1 SGHNT, CDR2 YYREEE (reference sequence). The CDR3 sequence is CASGLQGLHEQYF. The CDR3 DNA reads as TGTGCCAGCGGTCTACAGGGACTCCACGAGCAGTACTTC.

The chain carries TRBV19 and TRBJ2-7; D uncertain. Trimming removed 6 bases from V and 0 bases from J, with 15 bases in between. There are 15 residues in the CDR3. Germline loops: CDR1 LNHDA, CDR2 SQIVND (reference sequence). The CDR3 DNA is TGTGCCAGTAGCTTTACTATCCTAAGCTCCTACGAGCAGTACTTC. This translates into CASSFTILSSYEQYF.

The gene calls are TRBV5-1 and TRBJ2-3, with 11 bases matching TRBD2. The junction had 1 base not matched to a gene; V was cut back by 4 bases and J by 0 bases. CDR1 SGHRS and CDR2 YFSETQ come from the germline V gene. CDR3 length: 15 amino acids. CDR3: CASSRTSGSTDTQYF. CDR3 nucleotides: TGCGCCAGCAGCAGGACTAGCGGGAGCACAGATACGCAGTATTTT.

The chain links TRBV19 to TRBJ1-5, with D possibly matching TRBD1 (5 bases). The germline V gene has CDR1 LNHDA and CDR2 SQIVND (reference sequence). The CDR3 contains 14 residues. Trimming stripped 7 bases from V and 2 bases from J, with 12 bases between. The CDR3 reads CASNSGQGNQPQHF. The CDR3 nucleotides are TGTGCCAGTAACTCGGGGCAGGGCAATCAGCCCCAGCATTTT.

There are a few counts of this clone. The chain couples TRBV5-1 to TRBJ2-2; D gene ambiguous. The CDR3 has 12 amino acids. From germline, CDR1 is SGHRS and CDR2 YFSETQ. V lost 4 bases to trimming and J lost 0 bases, with 1 base between them. CDR3: CASSPNTGELFF. DNA for the CDR3: TGCGCCAGCAGCCCGAACACCGGGGAGCTGTTTTTT.

This clone was found a few times. The chain links TRBV4-1 to TRBJ1-1; TRBD1 agrees at 8 bases. Trimming removed 0 bases from V and 4 bases from J; junction bases left unmatched: 10. From germline, CDR1 is MGHRA and CDR2 YSYEKL. The CDR3 spans 17 residues. In nucleotides, the CDR3 is TGCGCCAGCAGCCAAGATAGCGGACAGGGTAGAGGCACTGAAGCTTTCTTT. It translates to CASSQDSGQGRGTEAFF.

The chain couples TRBV6-5 to TRBJ2-3, with D unresolved. This CDR3 is built from 15 residues. The germline V and J ends were trimmed by 2 bases and 0 bases, with 9 bases remaining between them. The germline V gene encodes CDR1 MNHEY and CDR2 SVGAGI. The DNA of the CDR3 is TGTGCCAGCAGTTACGGCTCAGCTAGCACAGATACGCAGTATTTT. Its protein product is CASSYGSASTDTQYF.

This chain connects TRBV6-6 to TRBJ2-7; 7 positions match TRBD1. This CDR3 region has 14 residues. Germline V CDR1 and CDR2: MNHNY, SVGAGI (reference sequence). Losses at the gene ends were 4 bases for V and 2 bases for J; bases not matched to a gene: 5. CDR3 sequence (DNA): TGTGCCAGCAGTTGGGCCCAGGGGGCCTACGAGCAGTACTTC. Residues: CASSWAQGAYEQYF.

This rearrangement joins TRBV5-1 to TRBJ2-2; 10 bases are a match to TRBD2. CDR3 length: 15 residues. Trimming removed 2 bases from V and 5 bases from J; junction bases left unmatched: 3. Looked up from germline, CDR1 is SGHRS and CDR2 is YFSETQ. The CDR3 region is CASSLGTSVTGELFF. The CDR3 coding sequence is TGCGCCAGCAGCTTAGGGACTAGCGTTACCGGGGAGCTGTTTTTT.

In nucleotides, the CDR3 is TGTGCCAGCAGCGCAAAAGGAGGGATATCCTACAATGAGCAGTTCTTC. This gives the protein CASSAKGGISYNEQFF. The rearrangement joins TRBV6-4 to TRBJ2-1; a possible D gene is TRBD2 (6 bases). In germline, CDR1 is MRHNA, CDR2 SNTAGT. The length of the CDR3 is 16 residues. V lost 6 bases and J lost 1, with 16 bases in between.

The genes are TRBV11-3 and TRBJ2-5, with D hard to call. The J call may be mistaken, given a closer DNA end match to TRBJ2-7. CDR3 length: 13 amino acids. The V gene's germline CDR1 is SGHNT and CDR2 YENEEA. This chain's CDR3 is CASSLAVNYEQYF. Here the CDR3 DNA reads TGTGCCAGCAGCTTGGCAGTAAACTACGAGCAGTACTTC.

The chain recombines TRBV19 with TRBJ2-4, with D maybe TRBD2 (5 bases). Looked up from germline, CDR1 is LNHDA and CDR2 is SQIVND (reference sequence). This CDR3 has 18 residues. V lost 3 bases and J 2 bases, leaving 20 bases between the germline ends. The CDR3 sequence: CASSMGWTVKTPKNIQYF. In DNA form, the CDR3 reads TGTGCCAGTAGTATGGGATGGACTGTCAAGACGCCCAAAAACATTCAGTACTTC.

The rearrangement uses TRBV6-6 and TRBJ1-2; 8 nucleotides line up with TRBD1. The V segment lost 6 bases and the J segment 3 bases; nucleotides outside the gene matches: 3. CDR3 length: 13 amino acids. Germline V gene lookup returns CDR1 MNHNY and CDR2 SVGAGI (reference sequence). CDR3 sequence: CASRQGADYGYTF. Here the CDR3 DNA reads TGTGCCAGCAGGCAGGGGGCGGACTATGGCTACACCTTC.

V and J are TRBV11-2 and TRBJ1-1; 7 bases are a match to TRBD1. V was clipped by 5 bases and J by 2 bases; unmatched bases: 8. The CDR3 runs to 15 residues. Per the germline V gene, CDR1 is SGHAT and CDR2 is FQNNGV. CDR3 DNA: TGTGCCAGCAGCCTAACGACAGGGCTAAACACTGAAGCTTTCTTT. Encoded protein: CASSLTTGLNTEAFF.

This clone was recorded once. The chain couples TRBV18 to TRBJ1-2; D remains unclear. Trimming shortened V by 1 base and J by 3 bases, and 9 bases separated the two germline ends. The CDR3 consists of 14 residues. Germline V gene data show CDR1 as KGHSH and CDR2 as LQKENI. CDR3 loop: CASSPRQRDYGYTF. CDR3 bases: TGTGCCAGCTCACCACGGCAGAGAGACTATGGCTACACCTTC.

Only one count was recorded for this clone. The chain has TRBV5-1 and TRBJ1-1, with 9 positions matching TRBD1. V trimming: 2 bases; J trimming: 1 base; junction bases outside the gene matches: 6. Germline lookup yields CDR1 SGHRS and CDR2 YFSETQ. CDR3 length equals 16 residues. In nucleotides, the CDR3 is TGCGCCAGCAGCTTAACAGGGGGCCGTGAGAACACTGAAGCTTTCTTT. As protein: CASSLTGGRENTEAFF.

The chain carries TRBV15 and TRBJ2-7, with unresolved D. Trimming took 5 bases from V and 3 from J, leaving 11 bases between them. This CDR3 is built from 13 residues. From germline, CDR1 is LNHNV and CDR2 YYDKDF (reference sequence). CDR3 bases: TGTGCCACCAGCGTAGGATCGGGCTACGAGCAGTACTTC. Its translation is CATSVGSGYEQYF.

The V gene is TRBV28, the J gene TRBJ1-5; tentative D call: TRBD1 (6 bases). Trimming removed 4 bases from V and 2 bases from J, with 12 bases in between. The CDR3 runs to 15 residues. Germline CDR1 reads MDHEN; CDR2 reads SYDVKM. In DNA form, the CDR3 reads TGTGCCAGCAGTTCTCAAGGGGGACGCAATCAGCCCCAGCATTTT. Protein product: CASSSQGGRNQPQHF.

The chain couples TRBV5-1 to TRBJ2-1; TRBD1 matches 7 bases. V lost 0 bases, J lost 9 bases, and 12 bases stayed unmatched. The V gene's germline CDR1 is SGHRS and CDR2 YFSETQ. The length of the CDR3 is 16 residues. Here the CDR3 reads CASSLVGRGNRREQFF. In nucleotides, the CDR3 is TGCGCCAGCAGCTTGGTGGGCAGGGGGAATAGGCGTGAGCAGTTCTTC.

The chain uses TRBV4-3 and TRBJ2-5, with 9 bases aligning to TRBD2. Germline CDR1 and CDR2: LGHNA and YSLEER. V shed 0 bases, J shed 4 bases, and the junction held 9 bases outside the gene matches. The CDR3 covers 17 residues. In DNA, the CDR3 is TGCGCCAGCAGCCAAGATGTCGGGCGGGGGGGCCGAGAGACCCAGTACTTC. Translation: CASSQDVGRGGRETQYF.